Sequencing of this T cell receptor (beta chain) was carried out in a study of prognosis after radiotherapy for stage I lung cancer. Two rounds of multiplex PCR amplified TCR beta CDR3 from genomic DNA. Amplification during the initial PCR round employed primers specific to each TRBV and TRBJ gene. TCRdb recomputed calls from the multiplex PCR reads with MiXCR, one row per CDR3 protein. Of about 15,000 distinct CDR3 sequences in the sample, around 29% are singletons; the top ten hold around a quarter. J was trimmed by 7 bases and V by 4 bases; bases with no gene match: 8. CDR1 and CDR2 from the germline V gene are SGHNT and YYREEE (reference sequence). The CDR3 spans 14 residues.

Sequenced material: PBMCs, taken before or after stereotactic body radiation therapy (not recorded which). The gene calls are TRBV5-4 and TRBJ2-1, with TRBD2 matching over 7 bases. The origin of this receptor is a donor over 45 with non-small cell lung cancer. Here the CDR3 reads CASSTLQRENEQFF. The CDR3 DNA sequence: TGTGCCAGCAGCACTCTTCAGCGGGAAAATGAGCAGTTCTTC.